This T cell receptor beta chain was captured in a study of blood T cell repertoires in COVID-19. Study at large: Specimens from acute and convalescent COVID-19 originated in the United States, Italy and Spain. T cells, B-cell-depleted T cells, or PBMCs supplied cDNA or gDNA.

Germline assignment: CDR1 MNHEY and CDR2 SVGAGI. V was cut by 6 bases and J by 4 bases, with 12 bases left in between. This CDR3 contains 13 residues. Only a few counts were recorded for this clone. How the authors handled the data: The assay estimated nucleated cells by amplifying reference gene primers. Only in-frame clones appear in the TCRdb table, and some are missing; sequencing was by immunoSEQ multiplex PCR. That table furnishes V, J and clone size, whereas the DNA furnished D and trimming. Of 200,000 to 250,000 clones listed, roughly 75% are singletons. The sample was peripheral blood. The origin of this receptor is a woman aged 70-85 years with acute or convalescent COVID-19. The gene calls are TRBV6-5 and TRBJ1-1; D might be TRBD1 (6 bases). CDR3 sequence (DNA): TGTGCCAGCAGATTAGAGGGGGTCACTGAAGCTTTCTTT. Its translation is CASRLEGVTEAFF.